Listed below are T cell receptor beta chains from one sample, sequenced in a study of blood T cells in healthy people across ages. TCRdb analysed the 5' RACE reads with MiXCR anew, one entry per CDR3 protein. The table lists roughly 2 million distinct CDR3 sequences, 49% of them singletons. What was sequenced was blood. The receptors were sampled from a middle-aged woman in good health. CDR3s include the opening cysteine and the closing phenylalanine or tryptophan. A D gene is named only where the DNA matches it firmly. The listing skips clone size in some rows; elsewhere it reads once, few, many or a size class.

>14|.|TRBV4-3|TRBJ2-5|.
TGCGCCGGCAGCCTTGGGACTCACGGAGAGACCCAGTACTTC
CAGSLGTHGETQYF
>14|TRBD1|TRBV6-5|TRBJ1-6|few
TGTGCCAGCAGTGAGGGGACAGTTTTTACCTCCCTCCACTTT
CASSEGTVFTSLHF
>14|TRBD1|TRBV20-1|TRBJ2-5|once
TGCAGTGGCTCCCGGGACAGGGGGCGCGAGACCCAGTACTTC
CSGSRDRGRETQYF
>16|.|TRBV4-3|TRBJ1-2|.
TGCGCCAGCAGCCAAGATGGTGGAGCTCAAAGGGACGGCTACACCTTC
CASSQDGGAQRDGYTF
>17|.|TRBV24-1|TRBJ2-1|.
TGTGCCACCAGTGATTCCCGTACCGGGGGTACGGGAAATGAGCAGTTCTTC
CATSDSRTGGTGNEQFF
>14|TRBD1|TRBV20-1|TRBJ1-1|.
TGCAGTGCTAGTCGGACAGGGAGGCACACTGAAGCTTTCTTT
CSASRTGRHTEAFF
>14|.|TRBV6-2/TRBV6-3|TRBJ1-2|.
TGTGCCAGCAGTTACACGGGGGAGTCGGATGGCTACACCTTC
CASSYTGESDGYTF
>15|.|TRBV25-1|TRBJ1-4|.
TGTGCCAGCAAGGAATCGGGGCATACTAATGAAAAACTGTTTTTT
CASKESGHTNEKLFF
>15|.|TRBV28|TRBJ2-7|.
TGTGCCAGCAGTCACGTTAGTTTAGCGGCCTACGAGCAGTACTTC
CASSHVSLAAYEQYF
>15|TRBD1|TRBV7-3|TRBJ1-1|once
TGTGCCAACAGCCCTACAGGGGCCGCGAACACTGAAGCTTTCTTT
CANSPTGAANTEAFF
>14|.|TRBV12-3/TRBV12-4|TRBJ1-2|.
TGTGCCAGCAGTTTAGGCGGTGGGACCGGTGGCTACACCTTC
CASSLGGGTGGYTF
>13|.|TRBV20-1|TRBJ2-1|.
TGCAGTGCTAGAAACGGGGTGAGGGATGAGCAGTTCTTC
CSARNGVRDEQFF
>17|TRBD2|TRBV6-2/TRBV6-3|TRBJ2-1|few
TGTGCCAGCAGTAGGACTAGCGGGACCCTCTCCTACAATGAGCAGTTCTTC
CASSRTSGTLSYNEQFF
>15|.|TRBV4-3|TRBJ1-4|.
TGCGCCAGCAGCCCTGTGCATGCAACTAATGAAAAACTGTTTTTT
CASSPVHATNEKLFF
>12|.|TRBV20-1|TRBJ2-2|.
TGCAGTGCTAGTCCCGATATCGGGGAGCTGTTTTTT
CSASPDIGELFF
>16|TRBD1|TRBV5-1|TRBJ2-5|.
TGCGCCAGCAGCAGATCCCTCGGACAGGGGTTAGAGACCCAGTACTTC
CASSRSLGQGLETQYF
>15|TRBD2|TRBV9|TRBJ2-5|.
TGTGCCAGCAGCGTCCAGGACTGGCCGGGGGGGACCCAGTACTTC
CASSVQDWPGGTQYF
>14|.|TRBV15|TRBJ2-3|.
TGTGCCACCAGCAGTCAAACCTCTCCAGATACGCAGTATTTT
CATSSQTSPDTQYF
>15|TRBD1|TRBV27|TRBJ2-3|few
TGTGCCAGCACCTCTGGGACAGGGGCGACAGATACGCAGTATTTT
CASTSGTGATDTQYF
>17|.|TRBV6-6|TRBJ2-1|few
TGTGCCAGCAGCCGAACAAGAGGGACTCAAGCCTACAATGAGCAGTTCTTC
CASSRTRGTQAYNEQFF
>14|.|TRBV27|TRBJ1-2|.
TGTGCCAGCAGACGGGACACCGCTAACTATGGCTACACCTTC
CASRRDTANYGYTF
>16|.|TRBV2|TRBJ2-1|.
TGTGCCAGCGAAAGGGGGGGACGCGTCCCCTACAATGAGCAGTTCTTC
CASERGGRVPYNEQFF
>19|.|TRBV4-1|TRBJ2-7|few
TGCGCCAGCAGCCAAGTGTACGTTAGAGGCCCCCCGGGGACCTACGAGCAGTACTTC
CASSQVYVRGPPGTYEQYF
>14|.|TRBV7-8|TRBJ1-1|.
TGTGCCAGCAGCACAGATGTCCTGGACACTGAAGCTTTCTTT
CASSTDVLDTEAFF
>15|TRBD2|TRBV12-5|TRBJ2-1|.
TGTGCTAGTGCCCTAGCGGGGGGGGTATACAATGAGCAGTTCTTC
CASALAGGVYNEQFF
>17|TRBD1|TRBV20-1|TRBJ1-5|once
TGCAGTGCTAGAGATGATTTTGGGACAGGGCGCAATCAGCCCCAGCATTTT
CSARDDFGTGRNQPQHF
>17|TRBD2|TRBV2|TRBJ2-3|.
TGTGCCAGCAGTGAACTAGCGGGAACAACTAGCACAGATACGCAGTATTTT
CASSELAGTTSTDTQYF
>13|.|TRBV3-1|TRBJ1-5|.
TGTGCCAGCAGCCAAGTACCTAATCAGCCCCAGCATTTT
CASSQVPNQPQHF
>12|TRBD2|TRBV29-1|TRBJ2-1|many
TGCAGCGTTGAAGAGCGGGGGGGTGAGCAGTTCTTC
CSVEERGGEQFF
>15|.|TRBV6-5|TRBJ1-2|.
TGTGCCGGCAGTACAACCGGGAAACCAAACTATGGCTACACCTTC
CAGSTTGKPNYGYTF
>15|.|TRBV5-1|TRBJ2-1|many
TGTGCCAGCAGCCTAGACAGGAGCTCCTACAATGAGCAGTTCTTC
CASSLDRSSYNEQFF
>14|TRBD2|TRBV20-1|TRBJ2-7|few
TGCAGTGCGCATCTAGCGGGGGACCCCTCTGAGCAGTACTTC
CSAHLAGDPSEQYF
>14|.|TRBV28|TRBJ2-7|.
TGTGCCAGCAGGAGCGAGGGGAGATACTACGAGCAGTACTTC
CASRSEGRYYEQYF
>11|.|TRBV20-1|TRBJ2-7|.
TGCAGTGCCGGGACACAGCACGAGCAGTACTTC
CSAGTQHEQYF
>15|.|TRBV20-1|TRBJ1-4|.
TGCAGTGCTAGGGACGGTGGCAGGGGTAGTGAAAAACTGTTTTTT
CSARDGGRGSEKLFF
>13|TRBD1|TRBV20-1|TRBJ2-7|.
TGCAGTCGACCCGGACAGGGAAACTACGAGCAGTACTTC
CSRPGQGNYEQYF
>13|.|TRBV3-1|TRBJ1-2|.
TGTGCCAGCAGCCCGGCTCCTTCTGAGGGCTACACCTTC
CASSPAPSEGYTF
>21|TRBD2|TRBV6-5|TRBJ2-1|.
TGTGCCAGCAGTTATATAGCAGAGGGACTAGCGGGGGGCAGCTCCTACAATGAGCAGTTCTTC
CASSYIAEGLAGGSSYNEQFF
>13|.|TRBV19|TRBJ2-7|.
TGTGCCAGTAGTCCCAGGGTGGCGGGGGAGCAGTACTTC
CASSPRVAGEQYF
>14|.|TRBV5-6|TRBJ2-5|.
TGTGCCAGCAGACCCCGGGGACGTCAAGAGACCCAGTACTTC
CASRPRGRQETQYF
>13|.|TRBV27|TRBJ1-6|.
TGTGCCAGCAAGCCGGGCCACAATTCACCCCTCCACTTT
CASKPGHNSPLHF
>15|.|TRBV6-5|TRBJ2-3|few
TGTGCCAGCAGTTACTCGGTACTCTCCACAGATACGCAGTATTTT
CASSYSVLSTDTQYF
>14|.|TRBV5-1|TRBJ2-7|few
TGCGCCAGCGGGGGTGAACTCCCCTTCTACGAGCAGTACTTC
CASGGELPFYEQYF
>18|.|TRBV7-2|TRBJ2-5|.
TGTGCCAGCAGCTTAAGTGGAGGTGGCGGGGGCCACCAAGAGACCCAGTACTTC
CASSLSGGGGGHQETQYF
>15|.|TRBV20-1|TRBJ2-3|few
TGCAGTGCTAGAGAGGGAGGGGGGCCTCTTAATACGCAGTATTTT
CSAREGGGPLNTQYF
>14|.|TRBV7-3|TRBJ2-5|.
TGTGCCAGCAGCTTGACTAGGCAACAAGAGACCCAGTACTTC
CASSLTRQQETQYF
>16|TRBD2|TRBV7-6|TRBJ2-3|.
TGTGCCAGCAGCAAGACTAGCGGGGGAGGTGCAGATACGCAGTATTTT
CASSKTSGGGADTQYF
>15|.|TRBV15|TRBJ1-5|.
TGTGCCACCAGCAGAGATACTAATGCCGCAGAGCCCCAGCATTTT
CATSRDTNAAEPQHF